One and the same sample provided the 21 T cell receptor beta chains below, sequenced in a study of shared clonotypes between healthy human individuals. Measured with immunoSEQ multiplex PCR; TCRdb has only the in-frame clones, and not every one. Here the sample spans about 980,000 clones, approximately 80% being singletons. Sequencing was performed on memory CD4+ T cells sorted from blood. Stated subset: CD45RA-negative fraction. The source is a man between 18 and 29 years old in good health.

This chain connects TRBV5-1 to TRBJ2-3; the match to TRBD2 covers 7 bases. The CDR3 runs to 14 residues. CDR1 SGHRS and CDR2 YFSETQ come from the germline V gene. Trimming at V came to 4 bases and at J to 2 bases, leaving 4 bases not matched to a gene. The CDR3 protein is CASSDLAATDTQYF. The CDR3 DNA is TGCGCCAGCAGCGACCTAGCGGCCACAGATACGCAGTATTTT.

This clone was recorded a few times. V and J are TRBV5-6 and TRBJ2-5; TRBD1 agrees at 7 bases. Germline trimming cut 3 bases from V and 1 base from J; bases unmatched to any gene: 3. CDR1 and CDR2 (germline): SGHDT, YYEEEE. The CDR3 sequence is 14 residues long. The CDR3 coding sequence is TGTGCCAGCAGCTGGTGGACAGGCCAAGAGACCCAGTACTTC. Translated, it gives CASSWWTGQETQYF. Together with reference TRBV5-6 and TRBJ2-5, the CDR3 gives the full variable domain: DAGVTQSPTHLIKTRGQQVTLRCSPKSGHDTVSWYQQALGQGPQFIFQYYEEEERQRGNFPDRFSGHQFPNYSSELNVNALLLGDSALYLCASSWWTGQETQYFGPGTRLLVL.

The CDR3, as DNA: TGTGCCAGCAGTGATGGGACTGCCATGGCAGATACGCAGTATTTT. It is translated as CASSDGTAMADTQYF. This rearrangement joins TRBV6-4 to TRBJ2-3; possibly TRBD2 for D (6 bases). CDR3 length: 15 amino acids. Trimming removed 3 bases at V and 4 bases at J, with 14 bases between. CDR1 is MRHNA and CDR2 is SNTAGT in the germline V gene.

This chain's CDR3 is CASRLREGHAGELFF. CDR3 nucleotides: TGTGCCAGCAGACTGCGGGAGGGACACGCCGGGGAGCTGTTTTTT. The chain is built from TRBV6-5 and TRBJ2-2; TRBD2 matches 9 bases. The V and J ends lost 6 bases and 6 bases, in that order; junction bases with no gene match: 8. This CDR3 is built from 15 residues. Germline-derived CDR1 and CDR2 are MNHEY and SVGAGI.

The CDR3 loop is CASSSDPTSGYTF. The CDR3 bases are TGTGCCAGCAGTTCGGACCCGACTAGTGGCTACACCTTC. The rearrangement joins TRBV28 to TRBJ1-2; D uncertain. The CDR3 spans 13 residues. V was cut by 4 bases and J by 7 bases, with 13 bases left in between. The V gene's germline CDR1 is MDHEN and CDR2 SYDVKM.

The chain joins TRBV19 to TRBJ1-1; tentative D call: TRBD1 (6 bases). Between the trimmed V and J ends, which lost 8 bases and 6 bases, there was a span of 16 bases. CDR1 is LNHDA and CDR2 is SQIVND in the germline V gene (reference sequence). The CDR3 loop spans 13 amino acids. The CDR3 bases are TGTGCCAGTCGGCTTACAGGGTACGCTGAAGCTTTCTTT. Its protein is CASRLTGYAEAFF.

The gene calls are TRBV6-1 and TRBJ2-2; possible D gene TRBD1, 5 bases. V was trimmed by 6 bases and J by 3 bases, leaving 8 bases between them. The germline V gene encodes CDR1 MNHNS and CDR2 SASEGT. The CDR3 is 13 residues long. Written as DNA, the CDR3 is TGTGCCAGCAGGATGGGGCACACCGGGGAGCTGTTTTTT. Amino acids: CASRMGHTGELFF.

This chain joins TRBV11-2 and TRBJ2-3; unclear D gene. CDR3 length: 11 amino acids. V lost 2 bases and J lost 6, with 3 bases in between. The germline gives CDR1 SGHAT, CDR2 FQNNGV. In nucleotides, the CDR3 is TGTGCCAGCAGCTTAACCGATACGCAGTATTTT. Encoded protein: CASSLTDTQYF.

The sample holds one count of this clone. This chain uses TRBV5-4 with TRBJ2-7; 8 bases map to TRBD2. V shed 1 base and J 1 base; nucleotides not matched to a gene: 4. There are 15 residues in the CDR3. Germline CDR1 is SGHNT and CDR2 is YYREEE (reference sequence). The CDR3: CASSLTPSGSYEQYF. Written as DNA, the CDR3 is TGTGCCAGCAGCTTGACCCCTAGCGGGTCCTACGAGCAGTACTTC.

The rearrangement joins TRBV5-1 to TRBJ2-1, with D perhaps TRBD1 (5 bases). Germline values: CDR1 SGHRS, CDR2 YFSETQ. Deletions cut 4 bases from V and 7 bases from J, with 18 bases between. The CDR3 covers 15 residues. The CDR3 loop is CASSAYGASTNEQFF. For the CDR3, the DNA is TGCGCCAGCAGCGCCTATGGGGCATCTACAAATGAGCAGTTCTTC. The full variable domain, with the rest looked up from reference TRBV5-1 and TRBJ2-1, is KAGVTQTPRYLIKTRGQQVTLSCSPISGHRSVSWYQQTPGQGLQFLFEYFSETQRNKGNFPGRFSGRQFSNSRSEMNVSTLELGDSALYLCASSAYGASTNEQFFGPGTRLTVL.

Note on this clone: Other DNA sequences in this specimen translate into the identical CDR3. The chain carries TRBV7-9 and TRBJ2-3, with TRBD2 matching 8 bases. CDR3 length: 15 residues. CDR1 SEHNR and CDR2 FQNEAQ come from the germline V gene (reference sequence). Losses at the gene ends were 3 bases for V and 0 bases for J; bases not matched to a gene: 2. CDR3 nucleotides: TGTGCCAGCAGCTTCCCTAGCGGGAGCACAGATACGCAGTATTTT. Its protein is CASSFPSGSTDTQYF.

The chain has TRBV11-2 and TRBJ2-7; TRBD2 matches at 9 bases. The V gene end was trimmed by 7 bases and the J gene end by 4 bases; junction bases not matched to a gene: 8. This CDR3 contains 14 residues. Germline V gene data show CDR1 as SGHAT and CDR2 as FQNNGV. This chain's CDR3 is CASNSNSGSYEQYF. The CDR3 DNA sequence: TGTGCCAGCAATTCGAATAGCGGGAGTTACGAGCAGTACTTC.

The chain joins TRBV5-4 to TRBJ1-1; D call uncertain. With 9 bases removed from V and 3 bases from J, the gap between germline ends came to 18 bases. The CDR3 length is 14 residues. Germline values: CDR1 SGHNT, CDR2 YYREEE (reference sequence). CDR3 in amino acids: CATGGRLVDTEAFF. CDR3 sequence (DNA): TGTGCCACCGGTGGTCGGCTAGTGGACACTGAAGCTTTCTTT. Full variable domain (remainder filled in from reference TRBV5-4 and TRBJ1-1): ETGVTQSPTHLIKTRGQQVTLRCSSQSGHNTVSWYQQALGQGPQFIFQYYREEENGRGNFPPRFSGLQFPNYSSELNVNALELDDSALYLCATGGRLVDTEAFFGQGTRLTVV.

The V and J genes are TRBV19 and TRBJ1-2; 8 bases fit TRBD1. This CDR3 is built from 15 residues. V trimming: 5 bases; J trimming: 4 bases; junction bases outside the gene matches: 9. The V gene's germline CDR1 is LNHDA and CDR2 SQIVND (reference sequence). The CDR3 coding sequence is TGTGCCAGTAGTCGGGCAGGGGGCATAATCTATGGCTACACCTTC. Translation gives CASSRAGGIIYGYTF.

This sequence joins TRBV6-5 and TRBJ1-2; no firm D call. The germline V gene encodes CDR1 MNHEY and CDR2 SVGAGI. This CDR3 is 13 amino acids long. The V gene lost 0 bases and the J gene lost 7 bases, with 9 bases spanning the gap. CDR3 coding DNA: TGTGCCAGCAGTTACTCGACGGGGTTTGGCTACACCTTC. It specifies CASSYSTGFGYTF.

The chain has TRBV5-8 and TRBJ1-1, with 8 bases lining up with TRBD1. Trimming took 3 bases from V and 8 from J; bases not matched to a gene: 3. CDR3 length: 12 residues. Per the germline V gene, CDR1 is SGHTS and CDR2 is YDEGEE. In DNA form, the CDR3 reads TGTGCCAGCAGCTGGGACAGGCAGGAAGCTTTCTTT. Its translation: CASSWDRQEAFF.

CDR3 sequence (DNA): TGTGCCAGCAGCAAAGCGCAGGGCTTAACCTACGAGCAGTACTTC. Translation gives CASSKAQGLTYEQYF. The J gene is TRBJ2-7, the V gene TRBV21-1; the table's D call, TRBD1, was not checked against the DNA. TRBV21-1 is a recognized pseudogene. This CDR3 is built from 15 residues.

J is TRBJ2-5 and V is TRBV2; 9 nucleotides line up with TRBD2. J was trimmed by 5 bases and V by 7 bases; bases with no gene match: 11. CDR3 length: 15 residues. Germline-derived CDR1 and CDR2 are SNHLY and FYNNEI. Here the CDR3 reads CASTPLREGQETQYF. The CDR3 DNA reads TGTGCCAGCACCCCCTTGCGGGAGGGGCAGGAGACCCAGTACTTC.

This clone was seen ten or more times. V gene TRBV2 combines with J gene TRBJ2-4; 7 nucleotides match TRBD1. The CDR3 covers 15 residues. Germline CDR1 is SNHLY and CDR2 is FYNNEI. Trimming removed 2 bases from V and 3 bases from J; junction bases left unmatched: 4. The CDR3 loop reads CASSEKGAGKNIQYF. The DNA of the CDR3 is TGTGCCAGCAGTGAAAAGGGGGCCGGCAAAAACATTCAGTACTTC.

The chain is built from TRBV6-5 and TRBJ1-3; maybe TRBD1 (5 bases). Trimming removed 7 bases from V and 0 bases from J, with 13 bases in between. Germline V gene data show CDR1 as MNHEY and CDR2 as SVGAGI. CDR3 length: 15 amino acids. CDR3 DNA sequence: TGTGCCAGCATACCGCCAGGGAGCTCTGGAAACACCATATATTTT. It is translated as CASIPPGSSGNTIYF.

The rearrangement links TRBV2 to TRBJ2-3, with 7 bases fitting TRBD2. Germline lookup yields CDR1 SNHLY and CDR2 FYNNEI. Trimming at V came to 6 bases and at J to 0 bases, leaving 6 bases not matched to a gene. CDR3 length equals 15 residues. CDR3 in DNA: TGTGCCAGCAGCGATCCGGGACTAAGCACAGATACGCAGTATTTT. As protein: CASSDPGLSTDTQYF.